This TCR beta chain was found in a study of T-cell reconstitution after alpha-beta-depleted transplantation in children (dated by TCRdb to about 2016). Regarding the research as a whole: T-cell immune reconstitution after TCRalphabeta/CD19-depleted allogeneic hematopoietic cell transplantation in children was quantitatively tracked in the study by means of TCR repertoire profiling.

What this sample's treatment or condition label stands for: allogeneic hematopoietic cell transplantation with graft depleted of TCRalphabeta T cells and CD19 B cells. The children who served as transplant recipients had been given grafts of TCRalphabeta/CD19-depleted allogeneic hematopoietic cells. The library was made by PCR. The data were produced on an Illumina HiSeq 2500. TCR libraries were prepared with molecular barcoding, using unique molecular identifiers to normalize TCRbeta repertoire quantification. TCRdb ran its own pipeline on the public reads, namely fastp trimming at Q25 and MiXCR clone calling, and kept in-frame beta chains. Under each unique CDR3 protein, matching rows form one entry showing the most common genes and DNA. The sample includes about 120,000 distinct CDR3 sequences, with under 13% observed a single time. The ten largest clones capture around 34% of the sample. On the study overall, not on this receptor specifically: In some patients, high TCRbeta diversity at day 60 was attributed to recipient T cells and intrathymic progenitors that had survived conditioning. Over subsequent months, a decline in hyperexpanded clone frequencies was noted, and after one year, T-cell counts and TCRbeta diversity were mostly ascribed to newly produced T cells. About two months after transplant, the apparently early recovery of alphabetaT-cell counts reportedly depended on just several hundred clones that had expanded rapidly and came from non-depleted graft cells.

The CDR3 starts with the cysteine, ends with the phenylalanine, and has 16 residues. The DNA shown is the 48-base CDR3, in frame from base 1. The junction carries 15 bases between V and J, which are trimmed by 1 base and 6 bases respectively. This clonotype has a count of ten or more. Its specific antigen is unknown. Per-base qualities were not stored, and no clone one base away is much larger. This clonotype originated in a boy younger than 10 with acute lymphoblastic leukemia, due to receive a stem cell transplant. Sequencing was performed on PBMCs, taken before TCRalphabeta/CD19-depleted stem cell transplant. The V and J segments used are TRBV12-3 or TRBV12-4 and TRBJ2-2, with a weak D call of TRBD1 (6 bases match). The CDR3 protein sequence reads: CASSLEAARGSGELFF. At the DNA level, the sequence is TGTGCCAGCAGTTTAGAAGCCGCAAGGGGGTCCGGGGAGCTGTTTTTT.